Following are 13 T cell receptor beta chains from one sample sequenced in a study of early stage breast cancer tumors. Sequencing was performed with immunoSEQ multiplex PCR; in TCRdb, only in-frame clones are kept and a portion is missing. Of some 47,000 clones detected, roughly 83% appear once; the ten largest clones hold about 1.5%. Sequenced material: blood. The receptors originated from a person aged 50-59 years with breast cancer.

The V call is TRBV25-1, the J call TRBJ2-1, with D possibly matching TRBD2 (5 bases). With 5 bases removed from V and 0 bases from J, the gap between germline ends came to 14 bases. Per the germline V gene, CDR1 is MGHDK and CDR2 is SYGVNS. CDR3 length: 16 amino acids. The CDR3 sequence is CASSSEDWNSYNEQFF. CDR3 bases: TGTGCCAGCAGTTCCGAGGACTGGAACTCCTACAATGAGCAGTTCTTC.

The chain couples TRBV6-6 to TRBJ2-1; TRBD1 matches 9 bases. Trimming took 5 bases from V and 8 from J; bases not matched to a gene: 10. The CDR3 spans 15 residues. In germline, CDR1 is MNHNY, CDR2 SVGAGI (reference sequence). This CDR3 reads CASSQGTGWTHEQFF. The DNA of the CDR3 is TGTGCCAGCAGTCAAGGGACAGGGTGGACCCATGAGCAGTTCTTC.

This clone showed up just once. The genes are TRBV30 and TRBJ2-5; TRBD1 or TRBD2 may be the D gene (5 bases each). The CDR3 sequence is 14 residues long. The germline V gene has CDR1 GTSNPN and CDR2 SVGIG (reference sequence). Trimming left V 0 bases short and J 3 bases short, with 11 bases between. The CDR3 region has the DNA TGTGCCTGGAGTGTACGAGGGGCAAAAGAGACCCAGTACTTC. It encodes CAWSVRGAKETQYF.

The V call is TRBV4-2, the J call TRBJ2-3; 12 nucleotides line up with TRBD2. Germline V gene data show CDR1 as LGHNA and CDR2 as YNFKEQ. With 0 bases clipped from V and 2 bases from J, the junction kept 9 bases outside the gene matches. This CDR3 comprises 19 residues. The CDR3, as DNA: TGTGCCAGCAGCCAAGATCAAGGAGGACTAGCGGGATACACAGATACGCAGTATTTT. Protein sequence: CASSQDQGGLAGYTDTQYF.

This clone was recorded only once. The chain couples TRBV7-9 to TRBJ2-7; D is perhaps TRBD2 (5 bases). The CDR3 is 15 amino acids. V dropped 0 bases and J dropped 2 bases, with 11 bases sitting between them. Germline-derived CDR1 and CDR2 are SEHNR and FQNEAQ (reference sequence). The CDR3 DNA is TGTGCCAGCAGCTTAGCCCCAGTGGAGGCCTACGAGCAGTACTTC. The encoded protein is CASSLAPVEAYEQYF.

J is TRBJ2-3 and V is TRBV5-8, with D perhaps TRBD1 (8 bases). With 4 bases removed from V and 0 bases from J, the gap between germline ends came to 18 bases. CDR3 length: 17 amino acids. Germline V gene data show CDR1 as SGHTS and CDR2 as YDEGEE. CDR3 nucleotide sequence: TGTGCCAGCAGCAGCGGGACAGGCGAACCTAGCACAGATACGCAGTATTTT. Its translation: CASSSGTGEPSTDTQYF. Full variable domain (remainder filled in from reference TRBV5-8 and TRBJ2-3): EAGVTQSPTHLIKTRGQQATLRCSPISGHTSVYWYQQALGLGLQFLLWYDEGEERNRGNFPPRFSGRQFPNYSSELNVNALELEDSALYLCASSSGTGEPSTDTQYFGPGTRLTVL.

This rearrangement joins TRBV30 to TRBJ2-5, with 8 positions matching TRBD2. CDR3 size: 16 residues. V gave up 4 bases and J gave up 1 base; unmatched junction bases: 11. Germline lookup yields CDR1 GTSNPN and CDR2 SVGIG (reference sequence). Here the CDR3 reads CAWTAKREWLQETQYF. The CDR3, as DNA: TGTGCCTGGACCGCTAAGCGGGAGTGGCTCCAAGAGACCCAGTACTTC.

This chain uses TRBV7-9 with TRBJ2-7; 10 bases fit TRBD1. Per the germline V gene, CDR1 is SEHNR and CDR2 is FQNEAQ (reference sequence). V lost 5 bases to trimming and J lost 8 bases; unmatched junction nucleotides: 9. This CDR3 comprises 14 residues. The CDR3 nucleotides read TGTGCCAGCAGCACTCGGGACAGGGGTCCCCAGCAGTACTTC. Protein: CASSTRDRGPQQYF.

The J gene is TRBJ1-2, the V gene TRBV13; 9 positions match TRBD1. This CDR3 contains 13 residues. Germline V gene data show CDR1 as PRHDT and CDR2 as FYEKMQ (reference sequence). The trim removed 5 bases at V and 7 bases at J, leaving 5 bases unmatched. The CDR3 nucleotides read TGTGCCAGCAGCGCACAGGGGGCGGGTGGCTACACCTTC. This codes for CASSAQGAGGYTF.

The chain has TRBV13 and TRBJ2-3; TRBD1 matches at 7 bases. The trim removed 4 bases at V and 2 bases at J, leaving 12 bases unmatched. The CDR3 totals 17 residues. The germline V gene encodes CDR1 PRHDT and CDR2 FYEKMQ (reference sequence). CDR3 bases: TGTGCCAGCAGCTCTAGTATATGGACAGGAGACACAGATACGCAGTATTTT. Translation gives CASSSSIWTGDTDTQYF.

The rearrangement uses TRBV5-4 and TRBJ2-3, with D maybe TRBD1 (6 bases). Deletions cut 1 base from V and 2 bases from J, with 11 bases between. This CDR3 has 15 residues. In germline, CDR1 is SGHNT, CDR2 YYREEE (reference sequence). CDR3 in amino acids: CASSLRQGHTDTQYF. The CDR3 region has the DNA TGTGCCAGCAGCTTGAGGCAGGGGCACACAGATACGCAGTATTTT.

J is TRBJ1-2 and V is TRBV7-8, with 10 nucleotides matching TRBD1. Germline-derived CDR1 and CDR2 are SGHVS and FQNEAQ. This CDR3 is built from 14 residues. V shed 5 bases and J 5 bases; nucleotides not matched to a gene: 5. CDR3 protein: CASSLTGGAYGYTF. As DNA, the CDR3 is TGTGCCAGCAGCCTGACAGGGGGCGCTTATGGCTACACCTTC. The entire variable domain, with the rest obtained from reference TRBV7-8 and TRBJ1-2, is as follows: GAGVSQSPRYKVAKRGQDVALRCDPISGHVSLFWYQQALGQGPEFLTYFQNEAQLDKSGLPSDRFFAERPEGSVSTLKIQRTQQEDSAVYLCASSLTGGAYGYTFGSGTRLTVV.

The chain has TRBV19 and TRBJ2-2, with a tentative D call TRBD1 (6 bases). There are 15 residues in the CDR3. V gave up 4 bases and J gave up 4 bases, with 13 bases separating them. Germline assignment: CDR1 LNHDA and CDR2 SQIVND (reference sequence). This CDR3 is CASSRYRVSTGELFF. The CDR3 DNA sequence: TGTGCCAGTAGTAGGTACAGGGTGAGCACCGGGGAGCTGTTTTTT.